This T cell receptor (beta chain) was profiled in a study of blood T cell repertoires in COVID-19 (dated by TCRdb to 2018 to 2020). Regarding the complete study: Samples from collaborators originated in the United States, Italy and Spain and spanned both the acute and convalescent phases of COVID-19. The material from the prospective study consisted of cDNA or gDNA derived from T cells, B-cell-depleted T cells, or PBMCs. Subjects who had been exposed to COVID-19, were actively infected with it, or had recovered from it provided the deeply sampled blood TCRbeta repertoires that made up the dataset. The repertoires were released in a freely available public database meant as a resource for research on the immune response to SARS-CoV-2. The samples were drawn from two sources: the first 160 participants of the ongoing ImmuneRACE study, and some 1,300 subjects contributed by 6 global collaborators. A de-identified subject ID, COVID-19 status, age in years and sex were almost always included in the sample metadata. Where available, HLA class I and class II types were obtained from metadata supplied by the sample provider rather than from assay-based typing. Study-level results and caveats: The quantity of clinical and demographic metadata differed by source and by participant and was supplied without curation.

The germline V gene (reference sequence) provides CDR1 SEHNR and CDR2 FQNEAQ. The V end loses 5 bases and the J end loses 9 bases, and a stretch of 14 bases separates them. The CDR3 measures 14 amino acids from cysteine to phenylalanine. Only CDR3 DNA remains: 42 bases, in frame from the first base. TCRbeta CDR3 regions were amplified from genomic DNA by means of the immunoSEQ Assay, a bias-controlled multiplex PCR. The authors' analysis ran thus. The number of nucleated cells in each sample was estimated by amplification of reference gene primers within the assay. To quantify the absolute abundance of each unique TCRbeta CDR3 rearrangement, sequence reads were collapsed and filtered. Productive Simpson clonality was computed per sample as the square root of Simpson's diversity index over productive rearrangements. TCRdb stores this immuneACCESS table with in-frame sequences only. Part of the clones is absent; in the studies checked, under half of the shortfall reflects unresolved V genes, and no reason is known for the rest. The V and J calls and clone size were taken over from that table, and D and trimming were inferred from the DNA. The sample records around 300,000 clones, around 89% of which are singletons. Over 2% of the sample comes from the top ten.

Regarding this clone: The antigen it binds to is not known. The record has no base qualities; no much larger clone is one base away.

Participants in the prospective study were enrolled through a virtual design, were aged about 18 to 90 years, and lived in under 25 United States geographic areas. Cohort assignment in the prospective study relied on participant-reported clinical history from a screening survey and a study questionnaire. Recovered participants in ImmuneRACE Cohort 3 were defined by two consecutive negative NP/OP PCR tests, clearance by a healthcare professional, or resolution of symptoms. In the prospective study, whole blood, serum and a nasopharyngeal or oropharyngeal swab were collected from each participant by mobile phlebotomists. Additional blood draws and questionnaires over an approximately two-month period could optionally be provided by prospective study participants. Prospective study blood samples were shipped either frozen or at room temperature before DNA extraction.

The TCR sequence derives from a woman aged 18-35 years who had recovered from COVID-19. The chain is assembled from TRBV7-9 and TRBJ1-6; the D gene cannot be resolved reliably. Input material: PBMCs or T cells enriched from blood (not recorded which). CDR3 protein: CASSAEPGVSPLHF. The bases read TGTGCCAGCAGCGCCGAACCGGGTGTTTCACCCCTCCACTTT.